This TCR beta chain was sequenced in a study of blood T cells in healthy people across ages. A sample-barcoded 5' primer and a J-beta primer mix were used in a second PCR of roughly 7 to 11 cycles. TCRdb reprocessed the 5' RACE reads with MiXCR, giving one entry per CDR3 protein. This table holds about 500,000 distinct CDR3 sequences, less than 25% found once. Separately, the same data were catalogued under a study of T cells of mothers and their children. Per that study: The TCR beta CDR3 read count exceeded 10 million for each mother and was about 2.8 million for each child. Related mother-child pairs shared marginally more repertoire than unrelated pairs, though not significantly.

The source is a boy aged 10-17 years in good health. The source material was blood.

The CDR3 loop reads CASTPDNYEQYF. For the CDR3, the DNA is TGTGCCAGCACCCCGGACAACTACGAGCAGTACTTC. The V call is TRBV28, the J call TRBJ2-7; D may be TRBD1 (5 bases). Germline values: CDR1 MDHEN, CDR2 SYDVKM. With 7 bases removed from V and 3 bases from J, the gap between germline ends came to 10 bases. The CDR3 length is 12 residues.